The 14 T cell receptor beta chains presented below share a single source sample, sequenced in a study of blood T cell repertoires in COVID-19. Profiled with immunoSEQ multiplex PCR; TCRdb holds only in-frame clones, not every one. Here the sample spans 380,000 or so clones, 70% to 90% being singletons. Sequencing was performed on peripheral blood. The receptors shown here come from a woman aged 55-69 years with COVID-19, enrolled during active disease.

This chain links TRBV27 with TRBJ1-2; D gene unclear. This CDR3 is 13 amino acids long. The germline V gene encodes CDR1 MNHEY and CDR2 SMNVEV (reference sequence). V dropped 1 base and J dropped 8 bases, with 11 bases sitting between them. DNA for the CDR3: TGTGCCAGCAGTTTATGGAGGGAAGGGGGCTACACCTTC. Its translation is CASSLWREGGYTF.

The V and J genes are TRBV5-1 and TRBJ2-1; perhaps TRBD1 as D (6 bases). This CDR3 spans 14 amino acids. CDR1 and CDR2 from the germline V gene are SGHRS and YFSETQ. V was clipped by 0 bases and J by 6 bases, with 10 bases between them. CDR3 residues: CASSLDPTGNEQFF. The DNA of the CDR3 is TGCGCCAGCAGCTTGGACCCGACAGGCAATGAGCAGTTCTTC.

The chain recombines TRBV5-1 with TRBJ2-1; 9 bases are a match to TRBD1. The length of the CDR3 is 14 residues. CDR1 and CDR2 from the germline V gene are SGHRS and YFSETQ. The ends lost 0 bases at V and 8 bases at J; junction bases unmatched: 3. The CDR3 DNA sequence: TGCGCCAGCAGCTTGGCGGGACAGGGACATGAGCAGTTCTTC. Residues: CASSLAGQGHEQFF. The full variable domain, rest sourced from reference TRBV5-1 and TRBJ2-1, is KAGVTQTPRYLIKTRGQQVTLSCSPISGHRSVSWYQQTPGQGLQFLFEYFSETQRNKGNFPGRFSGRQFSNSRSEMNVSTLELGDSALYLCASSLAGQGHEQFFGPGTRLTVL.

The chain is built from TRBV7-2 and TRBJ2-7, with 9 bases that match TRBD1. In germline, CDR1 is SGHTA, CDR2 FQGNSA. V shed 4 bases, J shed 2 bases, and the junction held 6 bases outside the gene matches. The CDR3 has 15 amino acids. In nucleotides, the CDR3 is TGTGCCAGCAGCTGGGACCGGGACAGGGCCTACGAGCAGTACTTC. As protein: CASSWDRDRAYEQYF.

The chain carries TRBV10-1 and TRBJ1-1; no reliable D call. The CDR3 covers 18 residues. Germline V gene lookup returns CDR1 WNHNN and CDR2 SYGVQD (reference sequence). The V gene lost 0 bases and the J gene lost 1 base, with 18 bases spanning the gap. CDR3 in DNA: TGCGCCAGCAGTGAGTCAGAACGGAGGGTGGGGTGGAACACTGAAGCTTTCTTT. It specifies CASSESERRVGWNTEAFF.

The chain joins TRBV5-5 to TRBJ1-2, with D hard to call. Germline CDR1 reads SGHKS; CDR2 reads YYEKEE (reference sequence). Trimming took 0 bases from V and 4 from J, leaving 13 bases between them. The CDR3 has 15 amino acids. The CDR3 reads CASSLGADGGYGYTF. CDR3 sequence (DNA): TGTGCCAGCAGCTTGGGGGCAGACGGTGGCTATGGCTACACCTTC.

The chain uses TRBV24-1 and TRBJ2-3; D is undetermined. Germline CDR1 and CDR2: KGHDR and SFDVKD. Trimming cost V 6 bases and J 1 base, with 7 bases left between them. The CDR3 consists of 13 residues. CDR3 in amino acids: CATSRGGTDTQYF. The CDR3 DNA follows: TGTGCCACCAGTCGCGGTGGCACAGATACGCAGTATTTT.

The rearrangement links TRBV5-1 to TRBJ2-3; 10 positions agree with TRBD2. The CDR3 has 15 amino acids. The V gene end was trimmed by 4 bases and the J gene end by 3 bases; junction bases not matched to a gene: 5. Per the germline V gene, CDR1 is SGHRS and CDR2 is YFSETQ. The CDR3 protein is CASSRGLADTDTQYF. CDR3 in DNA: TGCGCCAGCAGCCGTGGACTAGCGGATACAGATACGCAGTATTTT.

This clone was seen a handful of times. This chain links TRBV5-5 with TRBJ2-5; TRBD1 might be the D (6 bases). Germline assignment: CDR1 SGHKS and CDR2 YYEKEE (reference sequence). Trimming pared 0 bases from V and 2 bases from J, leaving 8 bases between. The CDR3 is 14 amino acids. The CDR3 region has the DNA TGTGCCAGCAGCTTGGTGGGACAACAAGAGACCCAGTACTTC. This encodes CASSLVGQQETQYF. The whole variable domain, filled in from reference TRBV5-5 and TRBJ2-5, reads DAGVTQSPTHLIKTRGQQVTLRCSPISGHKSVSWYQQVLGQGPQFIFQYYEKEERGRGNFPDRFSARQFPNYSSELNVNALLLGDSALYLCASSLVGQQETQYFGPGTRLLVL.

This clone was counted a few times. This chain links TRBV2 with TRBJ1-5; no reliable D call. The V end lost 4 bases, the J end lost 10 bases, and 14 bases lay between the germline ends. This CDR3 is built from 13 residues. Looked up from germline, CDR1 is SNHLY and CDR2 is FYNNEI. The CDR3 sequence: CASSVDLSGPQHF. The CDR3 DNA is TGTGCCAGCAGTGTGGACCTCTCGGGACCCCAGCATTTT.

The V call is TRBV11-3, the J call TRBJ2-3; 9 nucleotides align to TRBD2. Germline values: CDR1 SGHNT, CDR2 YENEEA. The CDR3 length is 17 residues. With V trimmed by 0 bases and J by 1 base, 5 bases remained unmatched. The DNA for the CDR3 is TGTGCCAGCAGCTTAGATCTGACTAGCGGACGCACAGATACGCAGTATTTT. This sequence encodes CASSLDLTSGRTDTQYF.

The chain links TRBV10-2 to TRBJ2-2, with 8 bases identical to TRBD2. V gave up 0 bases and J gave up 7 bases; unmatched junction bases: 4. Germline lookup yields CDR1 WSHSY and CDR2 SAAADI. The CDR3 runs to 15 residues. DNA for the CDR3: TGCGCCAGCAGTGAGTCGTTCGGGGGGGTCGGGGAGCTGTTTTTT. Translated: CASSESFGGVGELFF.

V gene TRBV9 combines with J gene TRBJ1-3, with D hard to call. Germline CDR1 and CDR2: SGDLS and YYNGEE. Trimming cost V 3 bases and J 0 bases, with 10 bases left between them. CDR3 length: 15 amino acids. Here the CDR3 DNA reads TGTGCCAGCAGCGCCGCGGGGTCCTCTGGAAACACCATATATTTT. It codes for CASSAAGSSGNTIYF.

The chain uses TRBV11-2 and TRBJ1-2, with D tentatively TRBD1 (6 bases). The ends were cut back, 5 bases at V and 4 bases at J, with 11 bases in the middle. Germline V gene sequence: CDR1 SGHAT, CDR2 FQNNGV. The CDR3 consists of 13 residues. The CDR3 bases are TGTGCCAGCAGCGAGGACAGAACCTATGGCTACACCTTC. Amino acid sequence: CASSEDRTYGYTF.